This TCR beta chain stems from a study of response to subunit inactivated influenza vaccine. This clonotype was seen a few times. TCRdb reprocessed the RT-PCR reads via MiXCR and lists one record per CDR3 protein. The sample lists 650,000 to 800,000 distinct CDR3 sequences; about 15% were seen once. The CDR3 runs to 14 residues. The V gene's germline CDR1 is SGHTA and CDR2 FQGNSA. V lost 7 bases and J lost 3, with 16 bases in between. Sequencing was performed on PBMCs from blood, taken 14 to 15 days before vaccination. The chain carries TRBV7-2 and TRBJ2-7; possibly TRBD1 or TRBD2 for D (5 bases each). The TCR originated in a man aged 50 to 60 who received an inactivated influenza vaccine. The CDR3 region is CASTQSRDRYEQYF. The CDR3 DNA follows: TGTGCCAGCACCCAGTCCAGGGACCGCTACGAGCAGTACTTC.